This T cell receptor (beta chain) was observed in a study of sequential checkpoint blockade in melanoma. Stated treatment: randomized to nivolumab then ipilimumab (arm A) or the reverse (arm B). The CDR3 contains 14 residues. CDR1 is SGHRS and CDR2 is YFSETQ in the germline V gene. V was pared by 0 bases and J by 4 bases, with 7 bases between. This clone was counted a few times. The protocol was immunoSEQ multiplex PCR, while the TCRdb copy is restricted to in-frame clones and leaves out a portion. The sample lists about 3,300 clones; 24% were seen once. The J gene is TRBJ2-2, the V gene TRBV5-1; D gene ambiguous. This sample comprised tumor tissue (inferred from file names), obtained from a patient given nivolumab and ipilimumab in sequence. The receptor comes from a human donor with melanoma. The DNA for the CDR3 is TGCGCCAGCAGCTTGGACTTATTCACCGGGGAGCTGTTTTTT. Protein product: CASSLDLFTGELFF.